This T cell receptor (beta chain) comes out of a study of graft-versus-host responses after intestinal transplantation. General study findings and limits: In patients with graft-donor T cell macrochimerism, allograft graft-versus-host to host-versus-graft clonal ratios were high.

CDR1 and CDR2 from the germline V gene are PRHDT and FYEKMQ (reference sequence). The CDR3 extends over 14 amino acids. Trimming left V 0 bases short and J 16 bases short, with 19 bases between. Note on this clone: Its antigen is as yet unknown.

Data came from immunoSEQ multiplex PCR; TCRdb stores just in-frame clones and leaves some out. The profile covers tens of thousands of clones, with approximately 94% appearing a single time and approximately 0.19% taken by the ten largest. This TCR was sampled from a human donor who was the organ donor for an intestinal transplant. The sample was unstimulated CD4+ T cells sorted from spleen or lymph node cells, taken before transplant. J is TRBJ1-5 and V is TRBV13; the D is unclear. CDR3 bases: TGTGCCAGCAGCTTAGGAAATTCGGCCCGATCCATCCATTTT. This sequence encodes CASSLGNSARSIHF.